Shown below are 10 T cell receptor beta chains from a single sample sequenced in a study of cytotoxic CD8 clonotypes in ibrutinib-treated CLL. Here immunoSEQ multiplex PCR was the method, and the copy in TCRdb shows in-frame clones only, minus some. The data hold 250,000 to 350,000 clones, with roughly 76% observed a single time. Source: PBMCs, taken at disease progression, from a patient treated with ibrutinib. The receptor source for this set is a human donor with chronic lymphocytic leukemia.

This clone was picked up a small number of times. This sequence joins TRBV9 and TRBJ1-1; D is ambiguous. The V end lost 7 bases, the J end lost 1 base, and 5 bases lay between the germline ends. Per germline, CDR1 SGDLS and CDR2 YYNGEE. The CDR3 loop spans 11 amino acids. The CDR3 DNA reads TGTGCCAGCCGGGGGAACACTGAAGCTTTCTTT. It codes for CASRGNTEAFF.

The gene calls are TRBV11-3 and TRBJ1-5; D is unclear. The CDR3 is 15 amino acids. The V end was cut by 5 bases, the J end by 0 bases, with 11 bases between. CDR1 and CDR2 from the germline V gene are SGHNT and YENEEA. In DNA, the CDR3 is TGTGCCAGCAGCCCTTTCATCTATAGCAATCAGCCCCAGCATTTT. Its translation: CASSPFIYSNQPQHF.

The V call is TRBV10-1, the J call TRBJ2-5; unclear D gene. The V gene's germline CDR1 is WNHNN and CDR2 SYGVQD (reference sequence). CDR3 length: 14 residues. V lost 8 bases, J lost 3 bases, and 16 bases lay in between. CDR3 residues: CASCAWGRKETQYF. The DNA for the CDR3 is TGCGCCAGCTGTGCTTGGGGTAGGAAAGAGACCCAGTACTTC.

The chain employs TRBV13 and TRBJ2-1; D remains ambiguous. The germline gives CDR1 PRHDT, CDR2 FYEKMQ (reference sequence). With 6 bases removed from V and 9 bases from J, the gap between germline ends came to 9 bases. The CDR3 consists of 11 residues. CDR3 nucleotides: TGTGCCAGCAGAGCTAAGGCTGAGCAGTTCTTC. Its protein product is CASRAKAEQFF.

The rearrangement links TRBV12-5 to TRBJ2-7; TRBD1 is a possible D gene (5 bases). This CDR3 spans 15 amino acids. V lost 0 bases, J lost 2 bases, and 11 bases lay in between. Germline V gene data show CDR1 as LGHNT and CDR2 as FRNRAP. CDR3 amino acids: CASGLVKGQAYEQYF. The CDR3 DNA follows: TGTGCTAGTGGTTTGGTAAAGGGGCAAGCCTACGAGCAGTACTTC.

This clone has a handful of counts. The chain employs TRBV4-1 and TRBJ2-1; D remains unclear. CDR3 size: 14 residues. Germline V gene data show CDR1 as MGHRA and CDR2 as YSYEKL. The germline V and J ends were trimmed by 2 bases and 8 bases, with 13 bases remaining between them. The DNA of the CDR3 is TGCGCCAGCAGCCAATACGTTCGTGTACATGAGCAGTTCTTC. Translating it yields CASSQYVRVHEQFF.

This rearrangement joins TRBV6-5 to TRBJ1-1, with D perhaps matching TRBD1 (6 bases). The V gene lost 0 bases and the J gene lost 3 bases, with 8 bases spanning the gap. The CDR3 totals 14 residues. The germline V gene encodes CDR1 MNHEY and CDR2 SVGAGI. The CDR3 DNA reads TGTGCCAGCAGTTACTCGGGGGGCTACACTGAAGCTTTCTTT. Translating gives CASSYSGGYTEAFF.

This clone has only one observation. The chain carries TRBV4-1 and TRBJ2-5, with D maybe TRBD2 (6 bases). Germline V gives CDR1 MGHRA, CDR2 YSYEKL. CDR3 length equals 16 residues. Trimming pared 0 bases from V and 1 base from J, leaving 12 bases between. CDR3 coding DNA: TGCGCCAGCAGCCAAGATTGGGGGGTCCCCCAAGAGACCCAGTACTTC. It is translated as CASSQDWGVPQETQYF.

The chain joins TRBV27 to TRBJ2-1; TRBD2 is a possible D gene (5 bases). The CDR3 runs 11 residues. Germline V CDR1 and CDR2: MNHEY, SMNVEV (reference sequence). The V end was cut by 7 bases, the J end by 8 bases, with 9 bases between. The CDR3 DNA sequence: TGTGCCAGCACACGTAGCGATGAGCAGTTCTTC. This translates into CASTRSDEQFF.

The rearrangement uses TRBV7-9 and TRBJ2-7, with TRBD2 matching 11 bases. Germline V lookup: CDR1 SEHNR, CDR2 FQNEAQ (reference sequence). CDR3 length: 14 amino acids. The V gene end was trimmed by 5 bases and the J gene end by 2 bases; junction bases not matched to a gene: 2. Here the CDR3 reads CASSRLAGTYEQYF. The CDR3 DNA is TGTGCCAGCAGCCGACTAGCGGGAACCTACGAGCAGTACTTC.